The rows below give T cell receptor beta chains drawn from one sample of a study of cytomegalovirus exposure and HLA in healthy donors. Profiled with immunoSEQ multiplex PCR; TCRdb holds only in-frame clones, not every one. Here the sample spans approximately 200,000 clones, about 79% being singletons. Sequences were obtained from PBMCs. The origin of the receptors is a woman in her thirties in good health and CMV-seropositive. The CDR3 runs from the conserved cysteine through the conserved F or W. The D gene is left open where the match is weak. For some rows the clone size is stated as once, few or many, or as a class when expanded; others skip it.

TRBD1	once	TRBV6-5	TRBJ1-2	CASSYGTGGYTF	TGTGCCAGCAGTTATGGGACAGGGGGCTACACCTTC
-	-	TRBV7-2	TRBJ1-1	CASSLERATEAFF	TGTGCCAGCAGCTTAGAGAGGGCCACTGAAGCTTTCTTT
-	-	TRBV5-1	TRBJ2-2	CASMVGMGTGELFF	TGCGCCAGCATGGTCGGGATGGGCACCGGGGAGCTGTTTTTT
TRBD2	-	TRBV9	TRBJ2-1	CASSVGGTKNEQFF	TGTGCCAGCAGCGTAGGAGGGACTAAGAATGAGCAGTTCTTC
TRBD1	once	TRBV10-3	TRBJ2-7	CAISDSGTDNYEQYF	TGTGCCATCAGTGATTCCGGGACAGACAACTACGAGCAGTACTTC
TRBD1	-	TRBV28	TRBJ2-7	CASSDRLRTGAEQYF	TGTGCCAGCAGCGACCGTTTAAGGACAGGGGCCGAGCAGTACTTC
-	-	TRBV27	TRBJ1-4	CASSPLMGGSNEKLFF	TGTGCCAGCAGCCCTCTGATGGGGGGGTCTAATGAAAAACTGTTTTTT
-	-	TRBV19	TRBJ1-5	CASRNRESSNQPQHF	TGTGCCAGTAGGAACAGGGAATCAAGCAATCAGCCCCAGCATTTT
-	-	TRBV2	TRBJ2-5	CASRALAFQETQYF	TGTGCCAGCAGGGCTCTAGCGTTTCAAGAGACCCAGTACTTC
TRBD2	-	TRBV9	TRBJ2-2	CASSPGGFGELFF	TGTGCCAGCAGTCCGGGAGGATTCGGGGAGCTGTTTTTT
TRBD2	-	TRBV5-1	TRBJ2-7	CASSSNPGGYEEQYF	TGCGCCAGCAGCTCCAACCCCGGGGGGTATGAAGAGCAGTACTTC
-	-	TRBV6-1	TRBJ1-4	CASIRGSLNEKLFF	TGTGCCAGCATTAGGGGGTCTCTTAATGAAAAACTGTTTTTT
-	-	TRBV1	TRBJ2-6	CTSSPTGTSGRSGANVLTF	TGCACCAGCAGCCCAACCGGGACTAGCGGGAGAAGTGGGGCCAACGTCCTGACTTTC
-	-	TRBV30	TRBJ2-4	CAWSPQENIQYF	TGTGCCTGGAGTCCTCAGGAAAACATTCAGTACTTC
TRBD2	many	TRBV5-1	TRBJ2-7	CASSLVLAGGPDNEQYF	TGCGCCAGCAGCTTGGTACTAGCGGGAGGGCCCGACAACGAGCAGTACTTC
-	-	TRBV4-1	TRBJ2-7	CASSPGGGSYEQYF	TGCGCCAGCAGCCCAGGGGGCGGGAGTTACGAGCAGTACTTC
TRBD2	-	TRBV9	TRBJ2-3	CASSIRREVDVQYF	TGTGCCAGCAGCATCCGGCGGGAGGTGGACGTGCAGTATTTT
TRBD1	-	TRBV29-1	TRBJ2-7	CSVSPDRGLHEQYF	TGCAGCGTTTCCCCAGACAGGGGCCTCCACGAGCAGTACTTC
-	-	TRBV2	TRBJ1-2	CASSVEYGGVDYGYTF	TGTGCCAGCAGTGTGGAATACGGGGGGGTCGACTATGGCTACACCTTC
-	-	TRBV25-1	TRBJ2-7	CASSGPRGSYEQYF	TGTGCCAGCAGCGGACCCCGGGGTTCCTACGAGCAGTACTTC
-	few	TRBV7-3	TRBJ2-5	CASSGGVQETQYF	TGTGCCAGCAGTGGCGGGGTGCAAGAGACCCAGTACTTC
TRBD2	-	TRBV10-3	TRBJ2-3	CAILAGGEGDTQYF	TGTGCCATCCTAGCGGGAGGAGAGGGAGATACGCAGTATTTT